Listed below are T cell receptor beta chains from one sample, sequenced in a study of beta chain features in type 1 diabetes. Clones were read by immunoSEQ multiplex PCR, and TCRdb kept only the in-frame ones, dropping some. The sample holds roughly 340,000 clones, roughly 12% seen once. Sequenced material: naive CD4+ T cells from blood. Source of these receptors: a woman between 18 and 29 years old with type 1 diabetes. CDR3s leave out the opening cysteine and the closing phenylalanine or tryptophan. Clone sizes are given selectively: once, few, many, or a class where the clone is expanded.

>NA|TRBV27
ASSSGQGWQPQH
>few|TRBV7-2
ASSSPSGGVNEQF
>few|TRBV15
ATSRGAGRSYEQY
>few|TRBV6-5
ASSRTGGYGYT
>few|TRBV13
ASSLMSAGPPYEQY
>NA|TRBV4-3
ASSQSGVAGYT
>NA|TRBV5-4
ASSHRGGRDTYEQY
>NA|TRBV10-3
AISQGDQPQH
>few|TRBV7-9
ASTPGVSYEQY
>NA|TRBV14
ASSRRDRGTIDNEQF
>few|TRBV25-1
ASSEYSRQETQY
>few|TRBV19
ASPLWGLQETQY
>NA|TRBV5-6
ASSLGHWNTGELF
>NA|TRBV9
ASSVDIGSQGANNEQF
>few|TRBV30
AWSVPDRGGNEQF
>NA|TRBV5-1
ASRQGTYEQY
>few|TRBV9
ASSVGGTSGAGANVLT
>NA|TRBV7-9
ASSRGQISGNTIY
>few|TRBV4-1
ASSHPGLAGEEQF
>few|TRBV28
ASRSGDRSYEQY
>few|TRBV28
ASGLLISSYEQY
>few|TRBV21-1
ASSKVIRECPENIQY
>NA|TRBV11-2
ASSLSRAPFTDTQY
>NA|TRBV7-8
ASSLGTGSSPIINEQF
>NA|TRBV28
ASSFAGGPGYEQY
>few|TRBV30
AWSGLAGSAQY
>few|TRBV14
ASSQPGQGVYGYT
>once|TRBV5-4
ASSRDSGGGYNEQF
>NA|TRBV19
ASSIGTPTLLPDTQY
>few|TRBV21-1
ASTRGSSASYEQY
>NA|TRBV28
ASSPRGQAVGEQY
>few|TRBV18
ASSPRSQGSNEQY
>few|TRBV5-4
ASSLGLMSGIPTEQF
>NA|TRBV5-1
ASSLAQGGNEQF
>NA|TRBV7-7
ASSLGQGGSYEQY
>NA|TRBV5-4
ASSSDSGGAREQY
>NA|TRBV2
ASGQMGSREKLF
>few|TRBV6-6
ASSYGQGTEAF
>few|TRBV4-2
ASSQGRAGTGELF
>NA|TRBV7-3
ASSLSVGGNEQF
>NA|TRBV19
ASGDFLSMNTEAF
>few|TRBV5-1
ASSLVRWETQY
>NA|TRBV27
ASEGRAGAFFHEQF
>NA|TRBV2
ASSLYGYT
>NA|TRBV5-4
ASSLGGTPNNEQF
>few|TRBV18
ASSPSGTGVGNEQF
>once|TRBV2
ASLSDRAGYGYT
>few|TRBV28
ASSFVDGYT
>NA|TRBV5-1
ASSYPGDIDTQY
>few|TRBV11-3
ASSPGKAIQY
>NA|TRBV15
ATSRDPGGGVGNQPQH
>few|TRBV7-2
ASTLAGGFAGPIYEQY
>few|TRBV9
ASSVATGSGNTIY
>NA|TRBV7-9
ASSPKLRDTEAF